The next 12 T cell receptor beta chains were all read from a single sample in a study of early T cells in non-severe SARS-CoV-2 infection. TCRdb independently ran MiXCR on the 5' RACE reads; one entry per CDR3 protein. The table shows 25,000 to 35,000 distinct CDR3 sequences, with 5% to 6.5% occurring only once. The material sequenced was whole blood. The receptors shown here come from an adult who was a healthcare worker with PCR-confirmed SARS-CoV-2 infection or an uninfected control (not recorded which).

This clonotype was found many times. The chain couples TRBV7-9 to TRBJ2-7; no clear D. The V gene lost 5 bases and the J gene lost 5 bases, with 10 bases spanning the gap. The CDR3 consists of 12 residues. CDR1 is SEHNR, CDR2 FQNEAQ, per germline (reference sequence). DNA of the CDR3: TGTGCCAGCAGCCCCTCAGCTAACGAGCAGTACTTC. As protein: CASSPSANEQYF.

There are a few counts of this clonotype. CDR3 DNA sequence: TGTGCCAGCAGCCAGACGGCGGGAGTTATAAATGAGCAGTTCTTC. Its protein is CASSQTAGVINEQFF. The chain is built from TRBV7-2 and TRBJ2-1, with TRBD2 matching over 7 bases. CDR3 length equals 15 residues. With 5 bases clipped from V and 7 bases from J, the junction kept 11 bases outside the gene matches. Germline loops: CDR1 SGHTA, CDR2 FQGNSA.

This clonotype was detected ten times or more. The chain has TRBV7-2 and TRBJ2-1; no clear D. Germline loops: CDR1 SGHTA, CDR2 FQGNSA. The CDR3 totals 14 residues. The V gene lost 3 bases and the J gene lost 5 bases, with 11 bases spanning the gap. The CDR3 is CASSFRRTDNEQFF. The DNA of the CDR3 is TGTGCCAGCAGCTTCCGACGAACCGACAATGAGCAGTTCTTC.

This clonotype was picked up many times. The chain couples TRBV6-2 or TRBV6-3 to TRBJ2-6, with D perhaps matching TRBD1 (5 bases). V dropped 6 bases and J dropped 2 bases, with 14 bases sitting between them. Germline assignment: CDR1 MNHEY and CDR2 SVGEGT. CDR3 length equals 16 residues. The CDR3: CASRNPQGPGANVLTF. CDR3 bases: TGTGCCAGCAGGAACCCGCAGGGTCCTGGGGCCAACGTCCTGACTTTC.

At least ten counts were recorded for this clonotype. This sequence joins TRBV20-1 and TRBJ2-7; 10 bases align to TRBD2. Germline V gene sequence: CDR1 DFQATT, CDR2 SNEGSKA (reference sequence). The CDR3 extends over 13 amino acids. V lost 5 bases, J lost 3 bases, and 4 bases stayed unmatched. The CDR3 region is CSASLAGIYEQYF. CDR3 bases: TGCAGTGCTTCACTAGCGGGGATCTACGAGCAGTACTTC.

In this sample, this clonotype turned up many times. V gene TRBV18 combines with J gene TRBJ2-7; possible D gene TRBD2, 6 bases. Germline values: CDR1 KGHSH, CDR2 LQKENI. The CDR3 spans 16 residues. V dropped 0 bases and J dropped 7 bases, with 19 bases sitting between them. The CDR3 loop reads CASSPPTGGAYTEQYF. The CDR3 DNA sequence: TGTGCCAGCTCACCACCTACAGGCGGGGCATATACAGAGCAGTACTTC.

The genes are TRBV19 and TRBJ2-3, with D perhaps TRBD1 (6 bases). Germline V gives CDR1 LNHDA, CDR2 SQIVND (reference sequence). CDR3 length: 16 residues. Trimming took 2 bases from V and 0 from J, leaving 12 bases between them. The CDR3 is CASSIQDRASTDTQYF. The CDR3 bases are TGTGCCAGTAGTATACAGGACAGAGCTAGCACAGATACGCAGTATTTT.

This clonotype occurred many times. This chain connects TRBV28 to TRBJ2-3; D might be TRBD2 (5 bases). Germline V lookup: CDR1 MDHEN, CDR2 SYDVKM. CDR3 length: 13 amino acids. The germline V and J ends were trimmed by 6 bases and 5 bases, with 12 bases remaining between them. CDR3 loop: CASRTAAQDTQYF. The DNA for the CDR3 is TGTGCCAGCAGAACAGCGGCCCAAGATACGCAGTATTTT.

In this sample, this clonotype turned up many times. The rearrangement joins TRBV29-1 to TRBJ2-1, with D perhaps TRBD2 (5 bases). CDR3 length: 14 amino acids. V gave up 5 bases and J gave up 0 bases, with 11 bases separating them. Germline V CDR1 and CDR2: SQVTM, ANQGSEA. CDR3 in DNA: TGCAGCGTTAGCGGTGGGATCTCCTACAATGAGCAGTTCTTC. As protein: CSVSGGISYNEQFF.

This clonotype was detected ten times or more. This sequence joins TRBV7-8 and TRBJ2-1, with 9 bases lining up with TRBD2. The CDR3 runs to 13 residues. Germline V gives CDR1 SGHVS, CDR2 FQNEAQ. V shed 3 bases, J shed 13 bases, and the junction held 7 bases outside the gene matches. The CDR3 DNA is TGTGCCAGCAGCTTTATCCTAGCGGGGTTACAGTTCTTC. It translates to CASSFILAGLQFF.

In its sample, this clonotype was seen many times. V and J are TRBV10-2 and TRBJ2-7; D ambiguous. In germline, CDR1 is WSHSY, CDR2 SAAADI. CDR3 length: 13 amino acids. V was cut by 2 bases and J by 6 bases, with 11 bases left in between. The CDR3 is CASSEQYSSEQYF. CDR3 in DNA: TGCGCCAGCAGTGAGCAGTATTCCAGCGAGCAGTACTTC.

This clonotype showed up just a few times. The rearrangement joins TRBV11-2 to TRBJ2-1; TRBD2 agrees at 10 bases. This CDR3 comprises 18 residues. Germline V gene sequence: CDR1 SGHAT, CDR2 FQNNGV. Unmatched junction bases numbered 10, after V lost 4 bases and J lost 1 base. The CDR3 DNA sequence: TGTGCCAGCAGCTACTTCGGACTAGCGGAAATGTCCTACAATGAGCAGTTCTTC. Its translation is CASSYFGLAEMSYNEQFF.